The 4 T cell receptor beta chains listed next were all sequenced from one sample in a study of beta chain features in type 1 diabetes. What was sequenced were expressed TCRB transcripts, since all of the isolated RNA had been reverse transcribed. The assay was immunoSEQ multiplex PCR, and TCRdb's table has in-frame clones only and misses some. The repertoire holds approximately 300,000 clones, with 8% to 13% as singletons. The source material was naive CD4+ T cells from blood. Source of these receptors: a woman between 25 and 40 years old in good health.

This sequence joins TRBV27 and TRBJ2-6, with TRBD2 matching 14 bases. V lost 0 bases and J lost 1; bases outside the gene matches: 17. In germline, CDR1 is MNHEY, CDR2 SMNVEV (reference sequence). The CDR3 is 24 amino acids. CDR3 DNA: TGTGCCAGCAGTTTATCGGCGCGGGGACTAGCGGGAGTAAGAAAGGGATCTGGGGCCAACGTCCTGACTTTC. Its translation: CASSLSARGLAGVRKGSGANVLTF.

The chain is built from TRBV29-1 and TRBJ2-3, with 13 bases identical to TRBD2. V lost 7 bases to trimming and J lost 5 bases; unmatched junction nucleotides: 12. The CDR3 length is 16 residues. Per the germline V gene, CDR1 is SQVTM and CDR2 is ANQGSEA. The CDR3 DNA is TGCAGCGGGACTAGCGGGAGTAGTTGGTCTAGAGATACGCAGTATTTT. It is translated as CSGTSGSSWSRDTQYF.

This chain joins TRBV2 and TRBJ2-2; D may be TRBD2 (5 bases). V lost 3 bases, J lost 5 bases, and 7 bases lay in between. CDR3 size: 13 residues. Germline lookup yields CDR1 SNHLY and CDR2 FYNNEI. CDR3 in DNA: TGTGCCAGCAGTGAGACTAAGACCGGGGAGCTGTTTTTT. Translation gives CASSETKTGELFF.

Only a few counts were recorded for this clone. This chain uses TRBV28 with TRBJ2-3; 8 bases align to TRBD2. CDR1 and CDR2 from the germline V gene are MDHEN and SYDVKM. J gave up 0 bases and V 8 bases, and 7 bases lay outside the gene matches. The CDR3 extends over 15 amino acids. Here the CDR3 reads CASARASGSTDTQYF. Written as DNA, the CDR3 is TGTGCCAGCGCTAGGGCTAGCGGGAGCACAGATACGCAGTATTTT.